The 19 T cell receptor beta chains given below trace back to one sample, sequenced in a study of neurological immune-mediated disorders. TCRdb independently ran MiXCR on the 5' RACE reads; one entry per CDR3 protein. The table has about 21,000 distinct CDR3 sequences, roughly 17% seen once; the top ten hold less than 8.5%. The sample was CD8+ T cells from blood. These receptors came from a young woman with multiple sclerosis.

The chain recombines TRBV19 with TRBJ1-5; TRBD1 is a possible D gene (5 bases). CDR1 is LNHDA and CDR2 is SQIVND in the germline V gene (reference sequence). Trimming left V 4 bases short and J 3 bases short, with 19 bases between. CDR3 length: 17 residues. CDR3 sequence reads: CASSTGDGWFFNQPQHF. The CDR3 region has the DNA TGTGCCAGTAGTACTGGGGACGGTTGGTTTTTCAATCAGCCCCAGCATTTT.

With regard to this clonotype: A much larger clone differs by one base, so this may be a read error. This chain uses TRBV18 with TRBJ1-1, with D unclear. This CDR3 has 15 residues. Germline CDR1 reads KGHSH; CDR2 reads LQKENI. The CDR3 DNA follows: TGTGCCAACTCACCACACCATGGCCCGGACACTGAAGCTTTCTTT. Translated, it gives CANSPHHGPDTEAFF.

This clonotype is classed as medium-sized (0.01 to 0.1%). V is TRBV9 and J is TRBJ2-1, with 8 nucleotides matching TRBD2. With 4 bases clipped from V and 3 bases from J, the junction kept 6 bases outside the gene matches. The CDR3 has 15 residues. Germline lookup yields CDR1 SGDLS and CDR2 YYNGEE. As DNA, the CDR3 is TGTGCCAGCAGCTCCCAAGCGGGGGTCTACAATGAGCAGTTCTTC. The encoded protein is CASSSQAGVYNEQFF.

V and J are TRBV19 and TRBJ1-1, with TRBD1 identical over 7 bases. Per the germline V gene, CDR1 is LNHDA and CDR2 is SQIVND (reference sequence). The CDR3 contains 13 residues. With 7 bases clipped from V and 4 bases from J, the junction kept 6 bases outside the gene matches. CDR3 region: CASTIQGRTEAFF. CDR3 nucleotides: TGTGCCAGTACAATACAGGGGCGCACTGAAGCTTTCTTT.

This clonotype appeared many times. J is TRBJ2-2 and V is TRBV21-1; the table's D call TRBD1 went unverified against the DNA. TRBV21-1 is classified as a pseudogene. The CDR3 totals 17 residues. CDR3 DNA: TGTGCCAGCAGCAAGGGCGGCAGGGGGCTTAATTCCGGGGAGCTGTTTTTT. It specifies CASSKGGRGLNSGELFF.

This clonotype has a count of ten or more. CDR3 DNA: TGCGCCAGCAGCTACGAACGGAGCACAGATACGCAGTATTTT. Protein: CASSYERSTDTQYF. The genes are TRBV5-1 and TRBJ2-3; D is unclear. CDR1 and CDR2 from the germline V gene are SGHRS and YFSETQ. The CDR3 is 14 residues long. V was clipped by 3 bases and J by 0 bases, with 8 bases between them.

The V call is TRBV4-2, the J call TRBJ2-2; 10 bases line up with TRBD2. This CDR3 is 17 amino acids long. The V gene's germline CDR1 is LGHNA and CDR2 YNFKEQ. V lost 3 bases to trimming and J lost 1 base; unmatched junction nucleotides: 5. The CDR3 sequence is CASSHHTSGVNTGELFF. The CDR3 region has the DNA TGTGCCAGCAGCCACCATACTAGCGGGGTGAACACCGGGGAGCTGTTTTTT.

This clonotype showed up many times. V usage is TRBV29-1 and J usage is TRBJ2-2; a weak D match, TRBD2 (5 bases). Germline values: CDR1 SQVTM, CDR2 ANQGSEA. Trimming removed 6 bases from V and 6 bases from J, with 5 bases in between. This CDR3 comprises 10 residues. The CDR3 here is CSVGAGELFF. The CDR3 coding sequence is TGCAGCGTGGGAGCCGGGGAGCTGTTTTTT.

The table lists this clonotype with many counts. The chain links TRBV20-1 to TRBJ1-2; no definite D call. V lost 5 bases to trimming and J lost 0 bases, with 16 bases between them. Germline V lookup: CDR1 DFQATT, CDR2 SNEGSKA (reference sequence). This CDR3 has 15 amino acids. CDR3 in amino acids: CSARLTATPNYGYTF. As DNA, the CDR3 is TGCAGTGCTCGACTGACTGCGACACCTAACTATGGCTACACCTTC.

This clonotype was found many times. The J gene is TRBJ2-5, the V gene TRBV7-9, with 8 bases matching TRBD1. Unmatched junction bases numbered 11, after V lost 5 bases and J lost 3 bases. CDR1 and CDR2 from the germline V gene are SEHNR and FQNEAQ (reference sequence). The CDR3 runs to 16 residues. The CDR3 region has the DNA TGTGCCAGCAGCCCAAGGTGGGGACAGGAAAAAGAGACCCAGTACTTC. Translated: CASSPRWGQEKETQYF.

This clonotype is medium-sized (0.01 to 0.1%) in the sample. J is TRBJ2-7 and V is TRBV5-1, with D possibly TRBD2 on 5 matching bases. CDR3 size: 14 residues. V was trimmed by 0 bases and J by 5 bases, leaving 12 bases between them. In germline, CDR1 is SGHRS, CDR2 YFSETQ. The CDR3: CASSLERDVDEQYF. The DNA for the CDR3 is TGCGCCAGCAGCTTGGAGAGGGATGTGGACGAGCAGTACTTC.

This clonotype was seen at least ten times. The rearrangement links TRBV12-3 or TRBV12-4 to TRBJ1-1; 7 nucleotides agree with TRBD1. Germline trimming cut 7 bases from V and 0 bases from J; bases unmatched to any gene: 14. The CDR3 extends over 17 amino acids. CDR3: CASNPTGIVNMNTEAFF. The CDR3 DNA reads TGTGCCAGCAATCCGACAGGGATAGTAAACATGAACACTGAAGCTTTCTTT.

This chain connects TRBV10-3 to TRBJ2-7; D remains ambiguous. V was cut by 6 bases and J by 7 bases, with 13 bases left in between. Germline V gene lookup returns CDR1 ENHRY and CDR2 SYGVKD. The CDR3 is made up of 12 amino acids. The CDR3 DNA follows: TGTGCCATCAGCACGATAGGTCTGGAGCAGTACGTC. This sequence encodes CAISTIGLEQYV.

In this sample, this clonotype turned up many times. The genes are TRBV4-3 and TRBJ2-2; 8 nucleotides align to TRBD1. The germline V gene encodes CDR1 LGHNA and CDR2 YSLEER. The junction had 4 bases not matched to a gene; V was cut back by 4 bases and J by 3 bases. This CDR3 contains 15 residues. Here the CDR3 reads CASSLGQDYTGELFF. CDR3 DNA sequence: TGCGCCAGCAGCCTGGGACAGGATTACACCGGGGAGCTGTTTTTT.

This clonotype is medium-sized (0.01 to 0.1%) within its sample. CDR3 sequence (DNA): TGTGCCAGCAGTTCCGGACTAGCGGAGCGACAAGAGACCCAGTACTTC. It translates to CASSSGLAERQETQYF. The rearrangement uses TRBV28 and TRBJ2-5; 10 bases align to TRBD2. The CDR3 is made up of 16 amino acids. The trim removed 4 bases at V and 2 bases at J, leaving 7 bases unmatched. Per germline, CDR1 MDHEN and CDR2 SYDVKM.

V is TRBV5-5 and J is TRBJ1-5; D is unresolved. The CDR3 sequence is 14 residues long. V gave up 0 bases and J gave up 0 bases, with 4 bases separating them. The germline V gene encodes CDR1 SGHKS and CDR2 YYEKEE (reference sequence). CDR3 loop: CASSLESSNQPQHF. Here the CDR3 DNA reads TGTGCCAGCAGCTTGGAAAGTAGCAATCAGCCCCAGCATTTT.

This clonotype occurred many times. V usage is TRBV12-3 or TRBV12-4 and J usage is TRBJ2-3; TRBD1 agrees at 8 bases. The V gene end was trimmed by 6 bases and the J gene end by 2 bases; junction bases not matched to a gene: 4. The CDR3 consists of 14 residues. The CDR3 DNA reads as TGTGCCAGCAGACGGACAGGGTTCACAGATACGCAGTATTTT. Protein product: CASRRTGFTDTQYF.

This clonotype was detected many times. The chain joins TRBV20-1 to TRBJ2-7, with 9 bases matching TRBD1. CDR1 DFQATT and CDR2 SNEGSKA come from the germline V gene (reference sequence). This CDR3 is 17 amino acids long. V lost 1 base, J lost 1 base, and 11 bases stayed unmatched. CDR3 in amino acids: CSARGRVTGGASYEQYV. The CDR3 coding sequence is TGCAGTGCTAGAGGTCGGGTAACAGGGGGCGCGTCCTACGAGCAGTACGTC.

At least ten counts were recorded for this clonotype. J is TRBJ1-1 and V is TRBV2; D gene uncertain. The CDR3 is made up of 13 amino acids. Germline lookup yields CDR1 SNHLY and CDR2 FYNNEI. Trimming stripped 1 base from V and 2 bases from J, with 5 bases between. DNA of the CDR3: TGTGCCAGCAGTGAAGTCCCAAACACTGAAGCTTTCTTT. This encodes CASSEVPNTEAFF.